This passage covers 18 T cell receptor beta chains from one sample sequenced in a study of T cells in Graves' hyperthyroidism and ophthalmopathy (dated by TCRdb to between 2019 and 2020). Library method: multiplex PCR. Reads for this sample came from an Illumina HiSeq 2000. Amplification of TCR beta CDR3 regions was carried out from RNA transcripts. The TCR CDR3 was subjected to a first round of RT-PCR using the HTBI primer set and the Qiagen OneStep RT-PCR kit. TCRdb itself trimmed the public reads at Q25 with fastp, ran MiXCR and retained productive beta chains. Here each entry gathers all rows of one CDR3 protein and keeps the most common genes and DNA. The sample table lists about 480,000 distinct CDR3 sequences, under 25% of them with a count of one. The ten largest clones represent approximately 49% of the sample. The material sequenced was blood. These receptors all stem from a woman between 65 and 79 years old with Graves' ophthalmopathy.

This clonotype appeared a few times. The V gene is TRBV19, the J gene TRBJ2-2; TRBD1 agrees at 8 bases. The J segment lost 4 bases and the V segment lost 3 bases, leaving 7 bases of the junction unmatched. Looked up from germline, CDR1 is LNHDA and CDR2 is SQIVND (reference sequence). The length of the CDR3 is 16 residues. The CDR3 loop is CASSIWTGIGTGELFF. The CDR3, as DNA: TGTGCCAGTAGTATCTGGACAGGGATCGGCACCGGGGAGCTGTTTTTT.

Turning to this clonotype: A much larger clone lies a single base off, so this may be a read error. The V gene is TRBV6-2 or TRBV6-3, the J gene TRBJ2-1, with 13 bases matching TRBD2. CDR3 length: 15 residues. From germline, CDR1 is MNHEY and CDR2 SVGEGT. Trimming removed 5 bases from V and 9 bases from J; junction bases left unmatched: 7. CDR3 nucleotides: TGTGCCAGCAGTCGGACTAGCGGGAGTAATATTGAGCAGTTCTTC. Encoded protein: CASSRTSGSNIEQFF.

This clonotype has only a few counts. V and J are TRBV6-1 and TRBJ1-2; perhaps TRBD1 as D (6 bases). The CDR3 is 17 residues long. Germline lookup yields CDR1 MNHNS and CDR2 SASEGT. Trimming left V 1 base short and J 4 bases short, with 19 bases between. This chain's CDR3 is CASSEEWGHPNLYGYTF. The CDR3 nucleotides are TGTGCCAGCAGTGAAGAGTGGGGACACCCAAACCTCTATGGCTACACCTTC.

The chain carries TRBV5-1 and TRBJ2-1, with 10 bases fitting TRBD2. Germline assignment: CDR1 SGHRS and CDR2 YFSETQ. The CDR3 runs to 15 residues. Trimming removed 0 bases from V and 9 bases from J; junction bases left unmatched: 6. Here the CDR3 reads CASSLGPSGRVEQFF. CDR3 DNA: TGCGCCAGCAGCTTGGGTCCTAGCGGGAGAGTTGAGCAGTTCTTC. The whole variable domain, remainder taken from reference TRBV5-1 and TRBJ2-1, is KAGVTQTPRYLIKTRGQQVTLSCSPISGHRSVSWYQQTPGQGLQFLFEYFSETQRNKGNFPGRFSGRQFSNSRSEMNVSTLELGDSALYLCASSLGPSGRVEQFFGPGTRLTVL.

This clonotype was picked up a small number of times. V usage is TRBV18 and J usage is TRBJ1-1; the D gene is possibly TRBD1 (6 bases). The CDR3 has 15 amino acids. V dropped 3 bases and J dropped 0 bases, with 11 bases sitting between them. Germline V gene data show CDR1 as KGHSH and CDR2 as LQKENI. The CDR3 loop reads CASSPPGTMNTEAFF. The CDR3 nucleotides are TGTGCCAGCTCACCCCCCGGGACAATGAACACTGAAGCTTTCTTT.

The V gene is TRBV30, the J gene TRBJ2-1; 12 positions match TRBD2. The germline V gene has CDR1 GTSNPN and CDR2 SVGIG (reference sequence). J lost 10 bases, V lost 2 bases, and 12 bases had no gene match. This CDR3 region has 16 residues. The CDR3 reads CAWSPQLAGGRREQFF. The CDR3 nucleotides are TGTGCCTGGAGTCCTCAGCTAGCGGGAGGGCGCCGGGAGCAGTTCTTC.

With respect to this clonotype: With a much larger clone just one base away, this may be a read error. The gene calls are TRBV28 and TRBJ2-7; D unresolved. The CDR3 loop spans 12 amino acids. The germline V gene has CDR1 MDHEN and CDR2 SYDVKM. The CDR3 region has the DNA TGTGCCAGCAGAACTAACTCCTACAAGCAGTACTTC. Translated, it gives CASRTNSYKQYF.

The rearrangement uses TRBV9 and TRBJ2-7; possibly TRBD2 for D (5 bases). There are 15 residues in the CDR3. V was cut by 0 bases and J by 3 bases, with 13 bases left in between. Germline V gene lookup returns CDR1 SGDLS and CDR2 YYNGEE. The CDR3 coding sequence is TGTGCCAGCAGCGTAGGAGGGCAGCCGGACTACGAGCAGTACTTC. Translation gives CASSVGGQPDYEQYF.

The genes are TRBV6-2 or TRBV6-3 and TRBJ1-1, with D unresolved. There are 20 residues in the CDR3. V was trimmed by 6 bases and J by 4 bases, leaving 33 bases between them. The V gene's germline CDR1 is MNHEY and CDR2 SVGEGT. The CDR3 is CASSFSLTKRQGLGSTEAFF. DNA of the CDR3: TGTGCCAGCAGCTTCTCCCTCACAAAGCGTCAAGGTCTCGGTTCCACTGAAGCTTTCTTT.

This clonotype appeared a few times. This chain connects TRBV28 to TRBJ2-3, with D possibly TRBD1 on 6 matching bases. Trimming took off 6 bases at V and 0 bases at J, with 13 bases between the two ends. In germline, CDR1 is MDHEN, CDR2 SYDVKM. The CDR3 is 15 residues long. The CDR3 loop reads CASRGAAASTDTQYF. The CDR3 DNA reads TGTGCCAGCAGGGGGGCGGCGGCTAGCACAGATACGCAGTATTTT.

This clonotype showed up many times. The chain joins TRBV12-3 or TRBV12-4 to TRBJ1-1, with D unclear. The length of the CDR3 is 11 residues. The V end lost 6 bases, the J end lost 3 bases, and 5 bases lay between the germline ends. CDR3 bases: TGTGCCAGCAGGAGATACACTGAAGCTTTCTTT. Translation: CASRRYTEAFF.

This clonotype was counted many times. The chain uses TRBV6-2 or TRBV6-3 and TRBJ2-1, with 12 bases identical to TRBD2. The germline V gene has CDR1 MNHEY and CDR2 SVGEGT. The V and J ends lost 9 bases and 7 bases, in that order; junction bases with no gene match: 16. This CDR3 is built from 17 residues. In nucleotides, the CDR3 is TGTGCCAGTGAACTAGCGGGAGGAAATGCAAAACGAAATGAGCAGTTCTTC. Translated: CASELAGGNAKRNEQFF.

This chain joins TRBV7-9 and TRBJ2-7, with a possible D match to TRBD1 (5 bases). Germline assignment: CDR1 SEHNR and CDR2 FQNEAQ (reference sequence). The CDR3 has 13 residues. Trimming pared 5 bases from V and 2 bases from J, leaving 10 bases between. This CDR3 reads CASSQGFAYEQYF. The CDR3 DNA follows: TGTGCCAGCAGCCAGGGATTCGCCTACGAGCAGTACTTC.

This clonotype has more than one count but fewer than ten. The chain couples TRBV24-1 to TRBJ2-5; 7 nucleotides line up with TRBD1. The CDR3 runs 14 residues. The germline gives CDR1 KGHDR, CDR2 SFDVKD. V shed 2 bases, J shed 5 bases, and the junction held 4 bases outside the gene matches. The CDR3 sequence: CATSDSKGGETQYF. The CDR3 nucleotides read TGTGCCACCAGTGATTCTAAAGGGGGCGAGACCCAGTACTTC.

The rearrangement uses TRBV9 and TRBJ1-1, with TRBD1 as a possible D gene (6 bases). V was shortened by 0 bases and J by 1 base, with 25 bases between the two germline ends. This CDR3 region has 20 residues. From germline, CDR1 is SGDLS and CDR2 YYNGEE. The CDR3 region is CASSVGHRGGAVLGNTEAFF. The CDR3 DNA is TGTGCCAGCAGCGTAGGCCATCGGGGGGGCGCAGTCCTTGGGAACACTGAAGCTTTCTTT.

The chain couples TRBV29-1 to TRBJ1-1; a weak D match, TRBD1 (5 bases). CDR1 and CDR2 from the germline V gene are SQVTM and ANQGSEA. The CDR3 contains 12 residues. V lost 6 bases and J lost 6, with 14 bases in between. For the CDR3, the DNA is TGCAGCGTATGGACACCACCGTCTGAAGCTTTCTTT. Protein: CSVWTPPSEAFF.

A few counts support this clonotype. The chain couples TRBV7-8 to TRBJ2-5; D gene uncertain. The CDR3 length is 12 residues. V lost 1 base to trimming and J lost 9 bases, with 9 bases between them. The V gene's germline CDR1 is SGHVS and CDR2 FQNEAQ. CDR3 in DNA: TGTGCCAGCAGCTTAGAGGGATTAGCCCAGTACTTC. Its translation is CASSLEGLAQYF. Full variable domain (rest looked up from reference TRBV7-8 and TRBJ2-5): GAGVSQSPRYKVAKRGQDVALRCDPISGHVSLFWYQQALGQGPEFLTYFQNEAQLDKSGLPSDRFFAERPEGSVSTLKIQRTQQEDSAVYLCASSLEGLAQYFGPGTRLLVL.

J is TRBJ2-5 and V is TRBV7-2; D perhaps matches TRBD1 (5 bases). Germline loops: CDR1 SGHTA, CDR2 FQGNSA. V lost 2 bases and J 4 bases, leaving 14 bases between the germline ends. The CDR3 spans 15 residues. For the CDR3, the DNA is TGTGCCAGCAGCTTACAAGGGATCCAGGGAGAGACCCAGTACTTC. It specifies CASSLQGIQGETQYF.